The rows below give T cell receptor beta chains drawn from one sample of a study of cytomegalovirus exposure and HLA in healthy donors. Method: immunoSEQ multiplex PCR; TCRdb's copy keeps in-frame clones and lacks some. Of about 160,000 clones listed, approximately 80% were seen once; the top ten hold less than 2%. The sequenced material came from PBMCs. The receptors were sampled from a man between 18 and 29 years old in good health and CMV-seronegative. Each CDR3 is given with its conserved first and last residue. Each record gives: clone size, D gene, V gene, J gene, CDR3 length, CDR3 protein, CDR3 DNA. D genes are given only for firm matches. Size tells how often a clone was seen (once, few, many) or the class of an expanded clone, and some rows leave it out.

once	NA	TRBV19	TRBJ1-5	15	CATEDALPGNQPQHF	TGTGCCACCGAGGACGCCCTCCCAGGGAATCAGCCCCAGCATTTT
NA	TRBD2	TRBV7-9	TRBJ2-3	14	CASSLGEGADTQYF	TGTGCCAGCAGCCTCGGGGAGGGCGCAGATACGCAGTATTTT
NA	NA	TRBV2	TRBJ2-4	14	CASKAAGAKNIQYF	TGTGCCAGCAAGGCGGCCGGAGCCAAAAACATTCAGTACTTC
NA	NA	TRBV28	TRBJ2-3	15	CASGDLAPSTDTQYF	TGTGCCAGCGGGGACTTAGCGCCTAGCACAGATACGCAGTATTTT
NA	NA	TRBV5-1	TRBJ2-7	15	CASSRDIWGPYEQYF	TGCGCCAGCAGCAGGGACATATGGGGTCCCTACGAGCAGTACTTC
NA	NA	TRBV14	TRBJ1-2	14	CASSQAREWYGYTF	TGTGCCAGCAGCCAAGCTCGGGAGTGGTATGGCTACACCTTC
NA	NA	TRBV7-6	TRBJ2-1	15	CASSLGAPDYNEQFF	TGTGCCAGCAGCTTAGGGGCGCCCGACTACAATGAGCAGTTCTTC
NA	TRBD1	TRBV5-6	TRBJ1-3	18	CASSGGQGALLFGNTIYF	TGTGCCAGCAGCGGGGGACAGGGGGCTCTTTTATTCGGAAACACCATATATTTT
NA	NA	TRBV7-2	TRBJ1-3	14	CASSPQGAGNTIYF	TGTGCCAGCAGCCCACAGGGAGCTGGAAACACCATATATTTT
few	NA	TRBV5-6	TRBJ1-2	15	CASSLVSGENYGYTF	TGTGCCAGCAGCTTGGTTTCAGGGGAGAACTATGGCTACACCTTC
NA	TRBD2	TRBV6-1	TRBJ2-7	15	CASSVFGGGSYEQYF	TGTGCCAGCAGTGTCTTCGGGGGAGGGTCCTACGAGCAGTACTTC
few	NA	TRBV7-9	TRBJ2-5	13	CASSPGTWGDQYF	TGTGCCAGCAGCCCCGGGACATGGGGAGACCAGTACTTC
NA	NA	TRBV7-8	TRBJ2-1	14	CASSPSGNYNEQFF	TGTGCCAGCAGCCCAAGCGGTAACTACAATGAGCAGTTCTTC
few	NA	TRBV2	TRBJ2-2	14	CASKGQGHTGELFF	TGTGCCAGCAAGGGGCAGGGCCACACCGGGGAGCTGTTTTTT
once	NA	TRBV5-4	TRBJ2-1	14	CASSSGQLYNEQFF	TGTGCCAGCAGCTCAGGACAGCTCTACAATGAGCAGTTCTTC
NA	NA	TRBV5-1	TRBJ2-7	14	CASSRRTATDEQYF	TGCGCCAGCAGCCGGAGGACTGCGACGGACGAGCAGTACTTC
NA	NA	TRBV28	TRBJ2-2	14	CASSIQENTGELFF	TGTGCCAGCAGTATCCAGGAGAACACCGGGGAGCTGTTTTTT
NA	TRBD2	TRBV4-1	TRBJ2-1	18	CASSQAPTSGDPYNEQFF	TGCGCCAGCAGCCAAGCCCCGACTAGCGGCGACCCCTACAATGAGCAGTTCTTC
NA	NA	TRBV30	TRBJ2-7	13	CAWSTDSSYEQYF	TGTGCCTGGAGCACCGACAGTTCCTACGAGCAGTACTTC
NA	TRBD2	TRBV7-9	TRBJ2-1	14	CASSLGGRYNEQFF	TGTGCCAGCAGCTTGGGGGGGAGATACAATGAGCAGTTCTTC
NA	NA	TRBV9	TRBJ1-2	15	CASSADTQGYYGYTF	TGTGCCAGCAGCGCCGACACACAGGGTTACTATGGCTACACCTTC
NA	TRBD2	TRBV19	TRBJ2-1	14	CASSTSGRGNEQFF	TGTGCCAGTAGTACTAGCGGGAGGGGAAATGAGCAGTTCTTC